The 29 T cell receptor beta chains below come from one sample, sequenced in a study of CD8 T cells in ankylosing spondylitis. TCRdb re-called the 5' RACE reads through MiXCR, storing one row per CDR3 protein. This repertoire shows roughly 250,000 distinct CDR3 sequences, approximately 9% found once; its top ten account for under 7.5%. The specimen sequenced was blood, either unsorted or a sorted T cell fraction (not recorded which). The receptors stem from a male donor with ankylosing spondylitis or in good health (not recorded which).

This clonotype was found many times. This chain links TRBV5-1 with TRBJ2-2, with D maybe TRBD2 (5 bases). V gave up 4 bases and J gave up 3 bases, with 13 bases separating them. The CDR3 extends over 15 amino acids. CDR1 and CDR2 (germline): SGHRS, YFSETQ. The CDR3 protein is CASSEEGSYTGELFF. The CDR3, as DNA: TGCGCCAGCAGCGAAGAGGGATCATACACCGGGGAGCTGTTTTTT.

The chain carries TRBV20-1 and TRBJ2-5; 9 bases map to TRBD1. The CDR3 has 15 residues. V was pared by 3 bases and J by 2 bases, with 7 bases of the junction left unmatched. CDR1 and CDR2 from the germline V gene are DFQATT and SNEGSKA (reference sequence). CDR3 amino acids: CSASSIDRGQETQYF. The DNA of the CDR3 is TGCAGTGCTAGCTCAATAGACAGGGGGCAAGAGACCCAGTACTTC.

The chain couples TRBV14 to TRBJ2-2; 7 positions match TRBD1. The ends lost 2 bases at V and 3 bases at J; junction bases unmatched: 3. The CDR3 spans 15 residues. Germline CDR1 and CDR2: SGHDN and FVKESK. The CDR3 nucleotides are TGTGCCAGCAGCCAAAGGGGGCGCGACACCGGGGAGCTGTTTTTT. As protein: CASSQRGRDTGELFF.

This clonotype occurred many times. The chain carries TRBV7-2 and TRBJ2-1, with D maybe TRBD2 (6 bases). Germline V gives CDR1 SGHTA, CDR2 FQGNSA. This CDR3 has 15 amino acids. V was shortened by 4 bases and J by 2 bases, with 12 bases between the two germline ends. The CDR3 DNA is TGTGCCAGCAGCTCGGGCGGGGCGACCTACAATGAGCAGTTCTTC. Amino acids: CASSSGGATYNEQFF.

This clonotype occurred a few times. The chain employs TRBV20-1 and TRBJ2-5, with TRBD2 matching over 9 bases. The trim removed 0 bases at V and 5 bases at J, leaving 4 bases unmatched. The CDR3 extends over 14 amino acids. Germline V lookup: CDR1 DFQATT, CDR2 SNEGSKA (reference sequence). The CDR3 reads CSARDAGGIETQYF. Here the CDR3 DNA reads TGCAGTGCTAGAGATGCGGGAGGGATTGAGACCCAGTACTTC.

This clonotype was detected ten times or more. The chain joins TRBV10-3 to TRBJ2-1; weak D call: TRBD2 (6 bases). There are 11 residues in the CDR3. Germline V gene lookup returns CDR1 ENHRY and CDR2 SYGVKD. Between the trimmed V and J ends, which lost 10 bases and 6 bases, there was a span of 10 bases. CDR3 sequence: CATGGLNEQFF. The CDR3 region has the DNA TGTGCCACCGGAGGGCTCAATGAGCAGTTCTTC.

The chain is built from TRBV7-9 and TRBJ2-3, with D perhaps being TRBD1 or TRBD2 (6 bases each). This CDR3 region has 14 residues. Trimming removed 5 bases from V and 6 bases from J, with 15 bases in between. Germline values: CDR1 SEHNR, CDR2 FQNEAQ (reference sequence). The CDR3 region has the DNA TGTGCCAGCAGCCCAGGGGCGGGGTGGGATACGCAGTATTTT. Its translation: CASSPGAGWDTQYF.

This clonotype has a count of ten or more. V usage is TRBV6-2 or TRBV6-3 and J usage is TRBJ2-5, with D maybe TRBD1 (6 bases). Between the trimmed V and J ends, which lost 6 bases and 4 bases, there was a span of 18 bases. The CDR3 has 15 residues. Germline CDR1 and CDR2: MNHEY and SVGEGT. CDR3 sequence: CASRLRPTGGETQYF. In DNA, the CDR3 is TGTGCCAGCAGACTCCGACCGACAGGCGGAGAGACCCAGTACTTC.

This clonotype occurred many times. The rearrangement links TRBV29-1 to TRBJ2-1; no definite D call. CDR1 is SQVTM and CDR2 is ANQGSEA in the germline V gene. V was trimmed by 5 bases and J by 9 bases, leaving 14 bases between them. This CDR3 has 12 residues. CDR3 in amino acids: CSVRPDRSEQFF. The CDR3 DNA reads as TGCAGCGTTCGGCCTGATCGGAGTGAGCAGTTCTTC.

This clonotype has just a few counts. J is TRBJ1-6 and V is TRBV7-9; D not certain. This CDR3 has 12 residues. Germline CDR1 and CDR2: SEHNR and FQNEAQ (reference sequence). V was trimmed by 5 bases and J by 14 bases, leaving 13 bases between them. CDR3: CASSPPDGALHF. CDR3 nucleotides: TGTGCCAGCAGCCCCCCTGACGGGGCCCTCCACTTT.

This clonotype has at least ten counts. V gene TRBV9 combines with J gene TRBJ1-2; D unresolved. The V and J ends lost 0 bases and 0 bases respectively, with 6 bases between them. Germline assignment: CDR1 SGDLS and CDR2 YYNGEE. CDR3 length equals 14 residues. In DNA form, the CDR3 reads TGTGCCAGCAGCGTAGGTTGGACTAACTATGGCTACACCTTC. This codes for CASSVGWTNYGYTF.

This clonotype has just a few counts. The rearrangement links TRBV10-3 to TRBJ1-5; no definite D call. The germline CDR1 and CDR2 sequences are ENHRY and SYGVKD. The CDR3 covers 13 residues. Trimming pared 2 bases from V and 6 bases from J, leaving 8 bases between. CDR3 sequence (DNA): TGTGCCATCAGTGAGGGAGAGATTCAGCCCCAGCATTTT. The encoded protein is CAISEGEIQPQHF.

This clonotype was seen at least ten times. The chain uses TRBV20-1 and TRBJ2-3, with D possibly TRBD2 on 6 matching bases. CDR1 and CDR2 (germline): DFQATT, SNEGSKA (reference sequence). The CDR3 loop spans 13 amino acids. CDR3 protein: CTLAVPSTDTQYF. In DNA, the CDR3 is TGCACCTTAGCGGTTCCTAGCACAGATACGCAGTATTTT.

This clonotype was detected ten times or more. The chain carries TRBV7-2 and TRBJ2-1; D might be TRBD1 or TRBD2, each matching 5 bases. This CDR3 has 16 amino acids. Germline CDR1 and CDR2: SGHTA and FQGNSA. V shed 2 bases and J shed 5 bases, with 16 bases lying between them. The CDR3, as DNA: TGTGCCAGCAGCTTACCCCCCTGGGGGTCAAACAATGAGCAGTTCTTC. It yields the protein CASSLPPWGSNNEQFF.

The V call is TRBV5-6, the J call TRBJ1-1; 10 bases line up with TRBD1. The CDR3 has 16 residues. Looked up from germline, CDR1 is SGHDT and CDR2 is YYEEEE. J lost 0 bases, V lost 3 bases, and 5 bases had no gene match. CDR3 protein: CASSWGTGDMNTEAFF. The CDR3 nucleotides are TGTGCCAGCAGCTGGGGGACAGGGGATATGAACACTGAAGCTTTCTTT.

Ten or more counts support this clonotype. The J gene is TRBJ1-5, the V gene TRBV7-8; D may be TRBD1 (5 bases). Germline CDR1 reads SGHVS; CDR2 reads FQNEAQ. The germline V and J ends were trimmed by 4 bases and 4 bases, with 5 bases remaining between them. The CDR3 extends over 12 amino acids. CDR3 DNA sequence: TGTGCCAGCAGCTCAGGGAATCAGCCCCAGCATTTT. Amino acid sequence: CASSSGNQPQHF.

This clonotype was recorded at least ten times. The chain recombines TRBV7-9 with TRBJ2-7; 7 bases are a match to TRBD1. Germline CDR1 reads SEHNR; CDR2 reads FQNEAQ (reference sequence). V lost 4 bases and J lost 1; bases outside the gene matches: 7. The CDR3 has 15 residues. The CDR3 reads CASSYPGQTSYEQYF. The CDR3 DNA is TGTGCCAGCAGCTATCCGGGACAGACATCCTACGAGCAGTACTTC.

The chain joins TRBV7-9 to TRBJ1-2; 7 bases line up with TRBD1. The germline V gene encodes CDR1 SEHNR and CDR2 FQNEAQ (reference sequence). V gave up 1 base and J gave up 8 bases; unmatched junction bases: 10. The CDR3 extends over 15 amino acids. The chain's CDR3 is CASSLDTGASGGYTF. CDR3 bases: TGTGCCAGCAGCTTAGATACAGGGGCTTCCGGCGGCTACACCTTC.

This clonotype was found many times. The V and J genes are TRBV20-1 and TRBJ2-3; a possible D gene is TRBD2 (6 bases). Germline V CDR1 and CDR2: DFQATT, SNEGSKA (reference sequence). V was cut by 3 bases and J by 3 bases, with 16 bases left in between. This CDR3 is built from 15 residues. The DNA for the CDR3 is TGCAGTGCTAGTTCCCTCGCGGGGACGACAGATACGCAGTATTTT. This translates into CSASSLAGTTDTQYF.

DNA of the CDR3: TGTGCCAGCAGCCTCGGACTAGCGGGGGGGCCTGGGGATACGCAGTATTTT. This encodes CASSLGLAGGPGDTQYF. The V gene is TRBV7-8, the J gene TRBJ2-3; 15 nucleotides line up with TRBD2. The germline V gene has CDR1 SGHVS and CDR2 FQNEAQ. The CDR3 length is 17 residues. Trimming cost V 5 bases and J 6 bases; bases outside gene matches: 9. Full variable domain (missing parts from reference TRBV7-8 and TRBJ2-3): GAGVSQSPRYKVAKRGQDVALRCDPISGHVSLFWYQQALGQGPEFLTYFQNEAQLDKSGLPSDRFFAERPEGSVSTLKIQRTQQEDSAVYLCASSLGLAGGPGDTQYFGPGTRLTVL.

This clonotype was counted many times. Its ends do not fully match the called genes, so a read error is possible. The rearrangement uses TRBV7-7 and TRBJ2-1, with D perhaps given as TRBD1 or TRBD2 (5 bases each). Germline lookup yields CDR1 SSHAT and CDR2 FNYEAQ (reference sequence). The CDR3 sequence is 16 residues long. CDR3 sequence: CASSLGDLASYNEQFF. The CDR3 nucleotides read TGTGCTAGCAGCTTAGGGGACCTAGCCTCCTACAATGAGCAGTTCTTC.

The rearrangement links TRBV7-3 to TRBJ2-3; D perhaps matches TRBD2 (6 bases). Trimming shortened V by 7 bases and J by 0 bases, and 14 bases separated the two germline ends. Germline V gene lookup returns CDR1 SGHTA and CDR2 FQGTGA. This CDR3 has 15 residues. CDR3 sequence reads: CASIILAASTDTQYF. In nucleotides, the CDR3 is TGTGCCAGCATCATACTAGCAGCTAGCACAGATACGCAGTATTTT.

This clonotype was observed many times. The V call is TRBV20-1, the J call TRBJ2-4; D is uncertain. This CDR3 has 14 residues. Germline assignment: CDR1 DFQATT and CDR2 SNEGSKA (reference sequence). Trimming left V 3 bases short and J 0 bases short, with 9 bases between. The CDR3 nucleotides read TGCAGTGCTAGTTTGCGATTAGCCAAAAACATTCAGTACTTC. Translating it yields CSASLRLAKNIQYF.

Ten or more counts support this clonotype. The rearrangement uses TRBV5-8 and TRBJ2-7; the match to TRBD1 covers 7 bases. The CDR3 is 13 amino acids. V lost 5 bases to trimming and J lost 3 bases; unmatched junction nucleotides: 5. CDR1 SGHTS and CDR2 YDEGEE come from the germline V gene. The CDR3 sequence: CASSKQGIYEQYF. The CDR3 nucleotides read TGTGCCAGCAGTAAACAGGGGATCTACGAGCAGTACTTC.

This clonotype was observed at least ten times. The J gene is TRBJ2-7, the V gene TRBV7-9; no firm D call. V lost 5 bases and J lost 6, with 14 bases in between. Looked up from germline, CDR1 is SEHNR and CDR2 is FQNEAQ (reference sequence). The length of the CDR3 is 13 residues. The CDR3 DNA sequence: TGTGCCAGCAGCCCATCACCCTACGGCGAGCAGTACTTC. Translated: CASSPSPYGEQYF. The variable domain in full, completed from reference TRBV7-9 and TRBJ2-7, reads DTGVSQNPRHKITKRGQNVTFRCDPISEHNRLYWYRQTLGQGPEFLTYFQNEAQLEKSRLLSDRFSAERPKGSFSTLEIQRTEQGDSAMYLCASSPSPYGEQYFGPGTRLTVT.

This clonotype was picked up many times. This chain links TRBV7-2 with TRBJ2-7; the D gene is possibly TRBD2 (6 bases). Germline V lookup: CDR1 SGHTA, CDR2 FQGNSA. There are 15 residues in the CDR3. Trimming removed 3 bases from V and 0 bases from J, with 12 bases in between. In nucleotides, the CDR3 is TGTGCCAGCAGCTTCCGGGCGGGAAGCTCCTACGAGCAGTACTTC. Translated, it gives CASSFRAGSSYEQYF.

Ten or more counts support this clonotype. This chain links TRBV5-1 with TRBJ1-1; possibly TRBD1 for D (6 bases). CDR3 length: 14 amino acids. V was pared by 4 bases and J by 4 bases, with 14 bases between. Germline assignment: CDR1 SGHRS and CDR2 YFSETQ. The CDR3 region is CASSPGEEGTEAFF. The CDR3 region has the DNA TGCGCCAGCAGCCCAGGGGAGGAGGGCACTGAAGCTTTCTTT.

The rearrangement links TRBV11-2 to TRBJ1-6; D call uncertain. V lost 1 base, J lost 2 bases, and 6 bases lay in between. Per the germline V gene, CDR1 is SGHAT and CDR2 is FQNNGV. The CDR3 contains 15 residues. The CDR3 here is CASSLVQTYNSPLHF. CDR3 sequence (DNA): TGTGCCAGCAGCTTAGTGCAGACCTATAATTCACCCCTCCACTTT. Complete variable domain (other parts from reference TRBV11-2 and TRBJ1-6): EAGVAQSPRYKIIEKRQSVAFWCNPISGHATLYWYQQILGQGPKLLIQFQNNGVVDDSQLPKDRFSAERLKGVDSTLKIQPAKLEDSAVYLCASSLVQTYNSPLHFGNGTRLTVT.

There are many counts of this clonotype. This rearrangement joins TRBV20-1 to TRBJ2-4; 13 nucleotides match TRBD2. Germline V gene lookup returns CDR1 DFQATT and CDR2 SNEGSKA (reference sequence). CDR3 length equals 19 residues. Trimming removed 4 bases from V and 1 base from J; junction bases left unmatched: 13. The CDR3 sequence is CSATPTSGGPHIAKNIQYF. The CDR3 DNA follows: TGCAGTGCTACTCCGACTAGCGGGGGGCCACATATCGCCAAAAACATTCAGTACTTC.